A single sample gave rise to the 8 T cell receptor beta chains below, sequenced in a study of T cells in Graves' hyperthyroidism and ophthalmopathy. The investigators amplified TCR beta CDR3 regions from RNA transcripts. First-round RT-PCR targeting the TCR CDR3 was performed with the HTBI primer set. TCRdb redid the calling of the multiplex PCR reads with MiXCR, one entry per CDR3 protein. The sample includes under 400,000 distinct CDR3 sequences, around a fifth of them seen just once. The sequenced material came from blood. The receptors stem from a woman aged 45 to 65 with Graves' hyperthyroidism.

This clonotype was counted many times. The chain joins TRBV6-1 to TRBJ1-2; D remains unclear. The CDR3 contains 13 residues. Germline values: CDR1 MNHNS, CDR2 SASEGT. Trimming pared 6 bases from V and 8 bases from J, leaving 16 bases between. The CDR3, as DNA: TGTGCCAGCAGAAACCCAGCCCCGGGGGGCTACACCTTC. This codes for CASRNPAPGGYTF.

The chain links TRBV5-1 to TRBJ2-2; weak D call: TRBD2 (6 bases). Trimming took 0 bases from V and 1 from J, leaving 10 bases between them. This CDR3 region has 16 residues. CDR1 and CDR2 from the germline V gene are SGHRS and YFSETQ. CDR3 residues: CASSLVLARNTGELFF. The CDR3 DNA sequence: TGCGCCAGCAGCTTGGTCCTAGCGAGGAACACCGGGGAGCTGTTTTTT.

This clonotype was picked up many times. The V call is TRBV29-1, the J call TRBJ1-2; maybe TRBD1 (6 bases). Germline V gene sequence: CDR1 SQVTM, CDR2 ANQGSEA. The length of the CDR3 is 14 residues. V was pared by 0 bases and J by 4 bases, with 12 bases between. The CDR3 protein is CSVEDLGGSYGYTF. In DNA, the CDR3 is TGCAGCGTTGAAGATCTAGGGGGGAGCTATGGCTACACCTTC.

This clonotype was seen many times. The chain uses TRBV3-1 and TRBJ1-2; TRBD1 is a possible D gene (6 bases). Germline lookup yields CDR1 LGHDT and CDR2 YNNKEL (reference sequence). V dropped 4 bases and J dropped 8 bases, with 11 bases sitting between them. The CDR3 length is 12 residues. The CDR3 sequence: CASSRGGQGYTF. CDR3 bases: TGTGCCAGCAGCCGTGGGGGGCAAGGCTACACCTTC.

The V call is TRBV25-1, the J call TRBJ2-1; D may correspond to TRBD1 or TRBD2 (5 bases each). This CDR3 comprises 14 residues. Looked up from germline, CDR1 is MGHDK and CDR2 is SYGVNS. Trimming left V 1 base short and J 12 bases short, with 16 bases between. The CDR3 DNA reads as TGTGCCAGCAGTGAATGGGGGACCCCCGACGTGCAGTTCTTC. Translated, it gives CASSEWGTPDVQFF. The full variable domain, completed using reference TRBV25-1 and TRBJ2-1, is EADIYQTPRYLVIGTGKKITLECSQTMGHDKMYWYQQDPGMELHLIHYSYGVNSTEKGDLSSESTVSRIRTEHFPLTLESARPSHTSQYLCASSEWGTPDVQFFGPGTRLTVL.

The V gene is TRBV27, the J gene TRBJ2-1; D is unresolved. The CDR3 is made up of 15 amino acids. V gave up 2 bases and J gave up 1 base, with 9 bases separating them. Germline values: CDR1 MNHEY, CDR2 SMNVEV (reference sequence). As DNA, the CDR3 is TGTGCCAGCAGTTTAAGGGTCACTTCCTACAATGAGCAGTTCTTC. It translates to CASSLRVTSYNEQFF.

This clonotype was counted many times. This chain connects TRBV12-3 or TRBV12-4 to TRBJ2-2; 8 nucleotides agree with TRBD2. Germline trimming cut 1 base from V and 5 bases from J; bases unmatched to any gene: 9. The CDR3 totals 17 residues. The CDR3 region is CASSLVSGATRTGELFF. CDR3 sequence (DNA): TGTGCCAGCAGTTTAGTTAGCGGGGCTACCCGAACCGGGGAGCTGTTTTTT.

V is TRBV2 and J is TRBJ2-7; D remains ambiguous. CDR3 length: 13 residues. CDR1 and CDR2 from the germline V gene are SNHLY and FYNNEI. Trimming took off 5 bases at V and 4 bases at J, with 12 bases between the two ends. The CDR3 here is CASSPSMEYEQYF. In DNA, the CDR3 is TGTGCCAGCAGTCCCTCCATGGAGTACGAGCAGTACTTC.